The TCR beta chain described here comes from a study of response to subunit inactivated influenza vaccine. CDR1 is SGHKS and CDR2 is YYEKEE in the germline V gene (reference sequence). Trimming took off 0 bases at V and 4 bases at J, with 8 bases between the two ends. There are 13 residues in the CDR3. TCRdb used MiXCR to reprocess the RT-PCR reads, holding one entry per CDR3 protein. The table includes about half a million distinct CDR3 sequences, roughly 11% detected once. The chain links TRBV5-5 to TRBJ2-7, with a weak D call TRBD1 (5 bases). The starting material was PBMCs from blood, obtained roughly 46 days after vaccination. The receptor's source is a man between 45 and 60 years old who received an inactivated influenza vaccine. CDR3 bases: TGTGCCAGCAGCTTGGAGTACAGGTACGAGCAGTACTTC. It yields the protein CASSLEYRYEQYF.